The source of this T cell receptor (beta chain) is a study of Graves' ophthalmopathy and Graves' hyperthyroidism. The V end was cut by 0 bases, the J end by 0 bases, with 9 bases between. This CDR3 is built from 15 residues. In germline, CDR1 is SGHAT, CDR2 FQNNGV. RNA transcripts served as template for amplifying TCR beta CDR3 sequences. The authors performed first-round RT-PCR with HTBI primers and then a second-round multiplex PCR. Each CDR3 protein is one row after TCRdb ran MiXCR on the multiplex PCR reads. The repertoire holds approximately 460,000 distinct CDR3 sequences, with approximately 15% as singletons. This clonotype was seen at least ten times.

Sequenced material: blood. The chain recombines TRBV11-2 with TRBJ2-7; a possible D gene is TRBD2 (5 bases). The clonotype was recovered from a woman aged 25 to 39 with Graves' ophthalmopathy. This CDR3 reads CASSLERESSYEQYF. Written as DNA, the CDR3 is TGTGCCAGCAGCTTAGAGAGGGAGAGCTCCTACGAGCAGTACTTC.